This T cell receptor (beta chain) is drawn from a study of T cells in Graves' hyperthyroidism and ophthalmopathy (dated by TCRdb to between 2018 and 2020). About the study as a whole: Peripheral blood was sampled at the time of initial diagnosis, prior to any treatment. To identify TCR V-J signatures that set the groups apart, the researchers used a discovery cohort of roughly 100 patients, made up of under 45 with Graves' ophthalmopathy and around 58 with stable Graves' hyperthyroidism. Prospective prediction of ophthalmopathy was tested in an independent validation cohort of 18 to 20 hyperthyroidism patients and 15 to 17 patients who later progressed to ophthalmopathy. For training and testing, the roughly 100 patients in the discovery cohort were randomly divided in a 7:3 ratio. In addition, the study compared T-cell repertoires in thyroid tissue and in blood from over 5 Graves' hyperthyroidism patients. After blood sampling, hyperthyroidism patients were treated with methimazole at a starting dose of 30 mg daily, and ophthalmopathy patients were treated with high-dose intravenous methylprednisolone. The paper describes TCR Vbeta CDR3 sequencing of 130 to 150 peripheral blood samples, made up of roughly 45 ophthalmopathy patients, around 78 hyperthyroidism patients and 17 progressor patients.

What the authors observed across the whole study: In validation, the model predicted progression to ophthalmopathy with approximately 71% sensitivity and 72% to 85% specificity, a median of about 6.7 months before onset. A model built on a 13 V-J signature distinguished ophthalmopathy from stable hyperthyroidism, reaching 87.88% sensitivity and under 84% specificity in cross-validation and 80%/75% in testing. Sample size was not statistically predetermined, and blinding of investigators to group allocation was not performed. Blood samples also contained most of the expanded thyroid clonotypes (frequency above 0.001), which suggests that blood repertoires may reflect thyroid immune responses.

The germline V gene provides CDR1 MNHEY and CDR2 SVGEGT. V sheds 5 bases and J sheds 0 bases, leaving 14 bases between their ends. Including cysteine and phenylalanine, the CDR3 has 15 amino acids. The DNA shown is the 45-base CDR3, in frame from base 1. A word on this clonotype: Its target antigen remains unknown. No base-level quality is on record; no much larger clone is a single base apart.

Ophthalmopathy patients had moderately to severely active disease, with a Clinical Activity Score of 3 or more, a NOSPECS grade of 4 or more, and a disease duration of less than 3 months. Exclusion was applied to patients with uncontrolled infections, other autoimmune diseases, pregnancy or lactation. Clinical symptoms, serum thyroxine and TRAb, thyroid ultrasound, and orbital computed tomography formed the basis for the diagnoses. PBMCs were separated from roughly 10 ml of fresh peripheral blood using Ficoll-Paque density gradient centrifugation. Trizol reagent was used to extract total RNA, and RNA quality was then checked on an Agilent 2100 Bioanalyzer. Amplification of TCR beta CDR3 regions was carried out from RNA transcripts. The first round of RT-PCR for the TCR CDR3 was performed with the HTBI primer set and the Qiagen OneStep RT-PCR kit. Libraries were constructed in a second round of multiplex PCR, after which size selection and purification were performed. Libraries were sequenced paired-end with 100 bp reads on an Illumina HiSeq2000. The paper's data handling went like this. SOAPnuke was used to process the raw data, removing reads that contained adapters or uncalled bases, had a mean Phred below 15, or lacked an exact match to the constant primer or identifier. COPE v1.2.5 was used to merge the high-quality paired reads, and each unique nucleotide sequence was defined as a clonotype. MiTCR v1.1 was used to align the clonotypes against IMGT TRBV, TRBD and TRBJ reference segments. The analysis included only V-J combinations with a frequency above 0.0001, which together covered 99% to 99.2% of the repertoires. The TCS score was defined as the ratio of F50 (clonal expansion) to E x V (chaos), calculated using BLOSUM62-based TCRdist between CDR3 peptides within each V-J. Welch's t-statistics and random forest reduced just over 500 V-J features to roughly 13, which were used in a naive Bayes classifier (R e1071). Clones were called with MiXCR by TCRdb after fastp trimmed the public reads at Q25, and only in-frame beta chains were retained. Under each unique CDR3 protein, matching rows form one entry showing the most common genes and DNA. It is TCRdb's table, rather than the study itself, that gives the V and J calls and clone size. Across this sample there are hundreds of thousands of distinct CDR3 sequences, with 20% seen only once. The ten largest account for 30% to 40% of the sample.

The chain is made from TRBV6-2 or TRBV6-3 and TRBJ2-7; no D gene can be assigned with confidence. What was sequenced was blood. This TCR derives from a man in his thirties or forties with Graves' ophthalmopathy. The bases read TGTGCCAGCAGTGACGGGTTCCACGACTCCTACGAGCAGTACTTC. This yields the protein CASSDGFHDSYEQYF.